These T cell receptor beta chains were read from a single sample in a study of identical twins. TCRdb redid the calling of the 5' RACE reads with MiXCR, one entry per CDR3 protein. The data contain around 250,000 distinct CDR3 sequences, approximately 11% of them singletons. This sample was shared with a second study, whose subject was yellow fever vaccine responses in identical twins.

Sample: memory (CD45RO+) T cells sorted from blood. The receptors were gathered from a woman aged 18-29 years in good health. Both conserved end residues are part of each CDR3. The D gene is left open where the match is weak. A row's size may be missing; if present it is once, few, many or a size class.

clone_size: .
j_call: TRBJ2-3
v_call: TRBV7-2
d_call: .
cdr3_nt: TGTGCCAGCAGCATCACAGGGCATAGCACAGATACGCAGTATTTT
cdr3_aa: CASSITGHSTDTQYF

clone_size: few
j_call: TRBJ2-2
v_call: TRBV7-7
d_call: .
cdr3_nt: TGTGCCTGGGGACAAGCGAACACCGGGGAGCTGTTTTTT
cdr3_aa: CAWGQANTGELFF

clone_size: few
j_call: TRBJ2-1
v_call: TRBV24-1
d_call: TRBD2
cdr3_nt: TGTGCCACCAGTGGGCCACTGGCGGCGGGAGGAGCCGGCAATGAGCAGTTCTTC
cdr3_aa: CATSGPLAAGGAGNEQFF

clone_size: many
j_call: TRBJ2-1
v_call: TRBV15
d_call: .
cdr3_nt: TGTGCCACCAGCAGCAGGGTCGGTCAGTACAGTGAGCAGTTCTTC
cdr3_aa: CATSSRVGQYSEQFF

clone_size: .
j_call: TRBJ2-7
v_call: TRBV5-1
d_call: .
cdr3_nt: TGCGCCAGCAGCTTGGGGGGAGAGACCTCCTACGAGCAGTACTTC
cdr3_aa: CASSLGGETSYEQYF

clone_size: .
j_call: TRBJ2-5
v_call: TRBV10-3
d_call: .
cdr3_nt: TGTGCCATCAGTGTACAGGGAGGAGAGACCCAGTACTTC
cdr3_aa: CAISVQGGETQYF

clone_size: few
j_call: TRBJ1-1
v_call: TRBV5-1
d_call: .
cdr3_nt: TGCGCCAGCAGTTTGTTAAGCATGAACACTGAAGCTTTCTTT
cdr3_aa: CASSLLSMNTEAFF

clone_size: .
j_call: TRBJ2-3
v_call: TRBV7-3
d_call: TRBD2
cdr3_nt: TGTGCCAGCAGCCGTAGCGGGGGGGAAGATACGCAGTATTTT
cdr3_aa: CASSRSGGEDTQYF

clone_size: few
j_call: TRBJ1-6
v_call: TRBV11-2
d_call: TRBD1
cdr3_nt: TGTGCCAGCAGCTTCCGGGACAGTAATTCACCCCTCCACTTT
cdr3_aa: CASSFRDSNSPLHF

clone_size: .
j_call: TRBJ2-7
v_call: TRBV14
d_call: .
cdr3_nt: TGTGCCAGCAGCATGGGCGGAACTATCTACGAGCAGTACTTC
cdr3_aa: CASSMGGTIYEQYF

clone_size: many
j_call: TRBJ2-3
v_call: TRBV6-2/TRBV6-3
d_call: .
cdr3_nt: TGTGCCAGCAGCATACGGCTGGAGAGCACAGATACGCAGTATTTT
cdr3_aa: CASSIRLESTDTQYF

clone_size: .
j_call: TRBJ2-1
v_call: TRBV24-1
d_call: .
cdr3_nt: TGTGCCACCAGTGGGGGGAGAACAAGCGGGCGTACCACCCCCTACAATGAGCAGTTCTTC
cdr3_aa: CATSGGRTSGRTTPYNEQFF

clone_size: few
j_call: TRBJ1-4
v_call: TRBV6-2/TRBV6-3
d_call: .
cdr3_nt: TGTGCCAGCAGCGGGGGCGAAAAGGAAAAACTGTTTTTT
cdr3_aa: CASSGGEKEKLFF

clone_size: many
j_call: TRBJ2-7
v_call: TRBV12-3/TRBV12-4
d_call: .
cdr3_nt: TGTGCCAGTAAAGGCCGAGCCGAGCAGTACTTC
cdr3_aa: CASKGRAEQYF

clone_size: many
j_call: TRBJ2-7
v_call: TRBV29-1
d_call: .
cdr3_nt: TGCAGCGGGAGGGACAACTCCTACGAGCAGTACTTC
cdr3_aa: CSGRDNSYEQYF

clone_size: .
j_call: TRBJ1-1
v_call: TRBV10-3
d_call: TRBD1
cdr3_nt: TGTGCCACCCTGGGACAGGGGGCGACTGAAGCTTTCTTT
cdr3_aa: CATLGQGATEAFF

clone_size: few
j_call: TRBJ2-3
v_call: TRBV10-2
d_call: TRBD2
cdr3_nt: TGCGCCAGTTGGGGAGCGGGAAACACAGATACGCAGTATTTT
cdr3_aa: CASWGAGNTDTQYF

clone_size: few
j_call: TRBJ2-3
v_call: TRBV5-1
d_call: .
cdr3_nt: TGCGCCAGCAGCCGTCGGGGCGCGGGAGATACGCAGTATTTT
cdr3_aa: CASSRRGAGDTQYF

clone_size: .
j_call: TRBJ1-5
v_call: TRBV20-1
d_call: .
cdr3_nt: TGCAGTGGGGTAGCGGGGGGCAATCAGCCCCAGCATTTT
cdr3_aa: CSGVAGGNQPQHF

clone_size: .
j_call: TRBJ2-3
v_call: TRBV9
d_call: TRBD1
cdr3_nt: TGTGCCAGCAGCGTAGAATCAGGGGGTAGGACAGATACGCAGTATTTT
cdr3_aa: CASSVESGGRTDTQYF

clone_size: many
j_call: TRBJ2-7
v_call: TRBV11-2
d_call: .
cdr3_nt: TGTGCCAGCAGCTTAGTGTCGGACAGCACCTACGAGCAGTACTTC
cdr3_aa: CASSLVSDSTYEQYF

clone_size: many
j_call: TRBJ2-3
v_call: TRBV25-1
d_call: TRBD2
cdr3_nt: TGTGCCAGCATCTCTAGCGGTGGCACAGATACGCAGTATTTT
cdr3_aa: CASISSGGTDTQYF